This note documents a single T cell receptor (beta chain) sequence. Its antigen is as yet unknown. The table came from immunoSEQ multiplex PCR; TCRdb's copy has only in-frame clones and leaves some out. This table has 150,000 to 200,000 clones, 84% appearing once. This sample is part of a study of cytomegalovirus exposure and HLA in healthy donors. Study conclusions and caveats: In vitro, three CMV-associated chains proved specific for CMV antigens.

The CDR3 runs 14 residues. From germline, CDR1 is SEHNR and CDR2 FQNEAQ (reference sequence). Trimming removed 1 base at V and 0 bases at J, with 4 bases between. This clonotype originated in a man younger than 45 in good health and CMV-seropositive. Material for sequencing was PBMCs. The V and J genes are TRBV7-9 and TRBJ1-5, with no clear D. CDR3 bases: TGTGCCAGCAGCTTAGAATATAGCAATCAGCCCCAGCATTTT. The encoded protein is CASSLEYSNQPQHF. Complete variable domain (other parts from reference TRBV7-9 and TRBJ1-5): DTGVSQNPRHKITKRGQNVTFRCDPISEHNRLYWYRQTLGQGPEFLTYFQNEAQLEKSRLLSDRFSAERPKGSFSTLEIQRTEQGDSAMYLCASSLEYSNQPQHFGDGTRLSIL.